The 14 T cell receptor beta chains listed next were all sequenced from one sample in a study of blood T cells in healthy people across ages. The second PCR ran roughly 7 to 12 cycles with a sample-barcoded 5' primer and J-beta primers. TCRdb itself ran the 5' RACE reads through MiXCR, one entry per CDR3 protein. The table has around 850,000 distinct CDR3 sequences, roughly 34% seen once. The sample comprised blood. Receptors originate from a man aged 18 to 29 in good health.

This clonotype is a singleton in its sample. CDR3 sequence (DNA): TGTGCCAGCAGCCCCGGGGACGGAGCCTACGAGCAGTACTTC. This gives the protein CASSPGDGAYEQYF. The chain joins TRBV3-1 to TRBJ2-7; D could derive from TRBD1 or TRBD2 (5 bases each). Per the germline V gene, CDR1 is LGHDT and CDR2 is YNNKEL (reference sequence). Trimming cost V 4 bases and J 2 bases, with 12 bases left between them. This CDR3 is built from 14 residues.

J is TRBJ2-3 and V is TRBV5-1; 7 nucleotides align to TRBD1. Unmatched junction bases numbered 16, after V lost 3 bases and J lost 0 bases. This CDR3 contains 19 residues. Germline CDR1 and CDR2: SGHRS and YFSETQ. The CDR3 nucleotides read TGCGCCAGCAGCTCCCGACCTCCGGGACAGCGCCTAAGCACAGATACGCAGTATTTT. Its translation: CASSSRPPGQRLSTDTQYF.

This clonotype was picked up a small number of times. V and J are TRBV9 and TRBJ2-1; weak D call: TRBD2 (5 bases). Per the germline V gene, CDR1 is SGDLS and CDR2 is YYNGEE. There are 16 residues in the CDR3. Trimming stripped 0 bases from V and 0 bases from J, with 10 bases between. CDR3 DNA sequence: TGTGCCAGCAGCGTAGGGACTTCTAGCTCCTACAATGAGCAGTTCTTC. It translates to CASSVGTSSSYNEQFF. The variable domain in full, with the rest retrieved from reference TRBV9 and TRBJ2-1, is DSGVTQTPKHLITATGQRVTLRCSPRSGDLSVYWYQQSLDQGLQFLIQYYNGEERAKGNILERFSAQQFPDLHSELNLSSLELGDSALYFCASSVGTSSSYNEQFFGPGTRLTVL.

This clonotype showed up just once. The chain combines TRBV2 with TRBJ2-5, with D unclear. The germline V gene has CDR1 SNHLY and CDR2 FYNNEI. V shed 8 bases and J shed 11 bases, with 21 bases lying between them. This CDR3 is built from 13 residues. CDR3 sequence (DNA): TGTGCCAGCTTGGACCGACCCTACAATGAGCAGTACTTC. Translating gives CASLDRPYNEQYF.

This clonotype showed up many times. This chain links TRBV12-3 or TRBV12-4 with TRBJ2-4, with TRBD2 matching over 12 bases. The CDR3 contains 19 residues. The J segment lost 3 bases and the V segment lost 3 bases, leaving 12 bases of the junction unmatched. The chain's CDR3 is CASSFSSGGAGNNKNIQYF. The CDR3 bases are TGTGCCAGCAGTTTCTCTAGCGGGGGGGCTGGTAATAACAAAAACATTCAGTACTTC.

The chain uses TRBV20-1 and TRBJ2-5; D not resolved. There are 11 residues in the CDR3. V was clipped by 5 bases and J by 12 bases, with 16 bases between them. Germline CDR1 is DFQATT and CDR2 is SNEGSKA (reference sequence). DNA of the CDR3: TGCAGTGCTGTACTCGACCCACCCGAGTACTTC. Protein: CSAVLDPPEYF.

The rearrangement links TRBV12-3 or TRBV12-4 to TRBJ2-1; a possible D gene is TRBD2 (5 bases). The CDR3 spans 14 residues. The V gene lost 3 bases and the J gene lost 7 bases, with 13 bases spanning the gap. Written as DNA, the CDR3 is TGTGCCAGCAGTTTTGGAGACTACGAAAATGAGCAGTTCTTC. It yields the protein CASSFGDYENEQFF.

Turning to this clonotype: A much larger clone sits a single nucleotide away, making a read error possible. This rearrangement joins TRBV12-3 or TRBV12-4 to TRBJ2-7, with no clear D. The CDR3 is 14 amino acids. V gave up 5 bases and J gave up 0 bases, with 11 bases separating them. The CDR3 bases are TGTGCCAGCAGTGACAAGGGATACTCCTACGAGCAGTACTTC. This codes for CASSDKGYSYEQYF.

This chain uses TRBV5-1 with TRBJ2-3; 10 nucleotides agree with TRBD1. This CDR3 region has 18 residues. Germline lookup yields CDR1 SGHRS and CDR2 YFSETQ. V lost 2 bases to trimming and J lost 7 bases; unmatched junction nucleotides: 16. CDR3 nucleotides: TGCGCCAGCAGCTTTTTAACCCGGGACAGGGGATCTGTGTATACGCAGTATTTT. Its translation: CASSFLTRDRGSVYTQYF. The complete variable domain, with remaining parts taken from reference TRBV5-1 and TRBJ2-3, reads KAGVTQTPRYLIKTRGQQVTLSCSPISGHRSVSWYQQTPGQGLQFLFEYFSETQRNKGNFPGRFSGRQFSNSRSEMNVSTLELGDSALYLCASSFLTRDRGSVYTQYFGPGTRLTVL.

The genes are TRBV7-9 and TRBJ2-5, with D perhaps matching TRBD1 (6 bases). Germline assignment: CDR1 SEHNR and CDR2 FQNEAQ (reference sequence). The CDR3 is made up of 14 amino acids. Trimming took off 5 bases at V and 11 bases at J, with 21 bases between the two ends. The CDR3 reads CASSPAGRGNEQYF. The CDR3 bases are TGTGCCAGCAGCCCGGCCGGCAGGGGTAATGAGCAGTACTTC.

Ten or more counts support this clonotype. The chain joins TRBV7-2 to TRBJ2-3; D is uncertain. Per germline, CDR1 SGHTA and CDR2 FQGNSA. With 5 bases removed from V and 0 bases from J, the gap between germline ends came to 6 bases. The CDR3 runs to 13 residues. CDR3 residues: CASSRPSTDTQYF. CDR3 sequence (DNA): TGTGCCAGCAGCCGCCCAAGCACAGATACGCAGTATTTT.

This clonotype was seen once. The rearrangement uses TRBV9 and TRBJ2-2; no reliable D call. V shed 4 bases and J shed 5 bases, with 6 bases lying between them. Germline CDR1 and CDR2: SGDLS and YYNGEE. CDR3 size: 12 residues. The CDR3 here is CASSIRTGELFF. The CDR3 nucleotides are TGTGCCAGCAGCATCCGGACCGGGGAGCTGTTTTTT.

With respect to this clonotype: Its ends do not fully match the called genes, so a read error is possible. This chain connects TRBV10-3 to TRBJ2-5, with 9 bases identical to TRBD1. Germline V lookup: CDR1 ENHRY, CDR2 SYGVKD. There are 16 residues in the CDR3. This chain's CDR3 is CAIGELQGARYNEQYF. For the CDR3, the DNA is TGTGCCATCGGTGAGTTACAGGGGGCGCGGTACAATGAGCAGTACTTC.

This clonotype was recorded at least ten times. The gene calls are TRBV4-3 and TRBJ2-3, with 7 bases identical to TRBD2. The CDR3 sequence is 16 residues long. CDR1 LGHNA and CDR2 YSLEER come from the germline V gene. The V gene end was trimmed by 4 bases and the J gene end by 2 bases; junction bases not matched to a gene: 9. This CDR3 is CASSPRDGRDTDTQYF. CDR3 sequence (DNA): TGCGCCAGCAGCCCACGGGATGGGAGGGACACAGATACGCAGTATTTT.